This TCR beta chain emerged from a study of cytomegalovirus exposure and HLA in healthy donors. For the study at large: Among the roughly 400 genotyped donors, 70% to 90% were placed in the Caucasian-associated ancestry cluster.

General study findings and limits: DRB1 had the most TCR associations and HLA-C the fewest, a later analysis found, with rates varying by HLA locus. Earlier findings revealed that most TCR beta V segments proved productive either about 87% or about 30% of the time.

PCR primers comprised 60 Vbeta and 13 Jbeta primers. The data were produced by immunoSEQ multiplex PCR, yet TCRdb's version contains in-frame clones alone and is incomplete. The data contain some 120,000 clones, 75% to 85% of them singletons. Points on this clone: Its antigen is as yet unknown.

Germline-derived CDR1 and CDR2 are LNHDA and SQIVND (reference sequence). The CDR3 covers 13 residues. The V and J ends lost 10 bases and 4 bases, in that order; junction bases with no gene match: 6. The clonotype originates from a woman in her fifties or sixties in good health and CMV-seropositive. Sequenced material: PBMCs. This chain connects TRBV19 to TRBJ1-2; 10 bases align to TRBD1. CDR3 amino acids: CATAGQGIYGYTF. CDR3 nucleotides: TGTGCCACCGCGGGACAGGGGATCTATGGCTACACCTTC. The full variable domain, rest sourced from reference TRBV19 and TRBJ1-2, is DGGITQSPKYLFRKEGQNVTLSCEQNLNHDAMYWYRQDPGQGLRLIYYSQIVNDFQKGDIAEGYSVSREKKESFPLTVTSAQKNPTAFYLCATAGQGIYGYTFGSGTRLTVV.